These 9 T cell receptor beta chains came from one sample sequenced in a study of CD8+ T cells in alopecia areata. Extraction of RNA preceded its reverse transcription into cDNA, which served as the sequencing template. Repertoires were generated with immunoSEQ multiplex PCR, while TCRdb's copy carries only in-frame clones and drops some. The sample gives some 110,000 clones, approximately 60% of which show up once; around 2.7% is in the top ten. Sequenced input: CD4+ T cells sorted from blood. These receptor sequences come from a human donor in good health.

The genes are TRBV7-9 and TRBJ1-4; D gene uncertain. The CDR3 covers 15 residues. Looked up from germline, CDR1 is SEHNR and CDR2 is FQNEAQ (reference sequence). Trimming stripped 5 bases from V and 2 bases from J, with 12 bases between. The CDR3 region is CASSATSTTNEKLFF. DNA of the CDR3: TGTGCCAGCAGCGCGACCAGTACCACTAATGAAAAACTGTTTTTT.

The V gene is TRBV30, the J gene TRBJ1-6; 10 bases line up with TRBD1. The length of the CDR3 is 14 residues. V lost 5 bases to trimming and J lost 9 bases; unmatched junction nucleotides: 7. Germline V gene data show CDR1 as GTSNPN and CDR2 as SVGIG (reference sequence). This CDR3 is CAWERWTGGSPLHF. In DNA, the CDR3 is TGTGCCTGGGAAAGGTGGACAGGGGGTTCACCCCTCCACTTT.

The V and J genes are TRBV2 and TRBJ2-1; D perhaps matches TRBD1 (6 bases). V lost 6 bases, J lost 0 bases, and 12 bases lay in between. The germline gives CDR1 SNHLY, CDR2 FYNNEI. The CDR3 is 15 residues long. CDR3 in amino acids: CASRRVGASYNEQFF. CDR3 nucleotides: TGTGCCAGCAGGAGGGTGGGGGCCTCCTACAATGAGCAGTTCTTC.

The chain recombines TRBV2 with TRBJ2-3; D possibly uses TRBD1 or TRBD2 (5 bases each). Trimming shortened V by 6 bases and J by 2 bases, and 15 bases separated the two germline ends. Germline assignment: CDR1 SNHLY and CDR2 FYNNEI. The CDR3 extends over 15 amino acids. CDR3 in DNA: TGTGCCAGCAGGCCGGGGAGACAGTACACAGATACGCAGTATTTT. Translation gives CASRPGRQYTDTQYF.

In this sample, this clone turned up a few times. The V and J genes are TRBV2 and TRBJ1-2; D remains unclear. V dropped 6 bases and J dropped 7 bases, with 15 bases sitting between them. This CDR3 comprises 13 residues. Germline CDR1 is SNHLY and CDR2 is FYNNEI. The CDR3 DNA reads TGTGCCAGCAGGGTCGGGCCCGCCGGTGGCTACACCTTC. It is translated as CASRVGPAGGYTF.

V is TRBV6-1 and J is TRBJ2-5, with 8 bases that match TRBD1. Germline trimming cut 4 bases from V and 0 bases from J; bases unmatched to any gene: 7. Germline V lookup: CDR1 MNHNS, CDR2 SASEGT. This CDR3 spans 16 amino acids. CDR3 bases: TGTGCCAGCAGTGGGGGACAGGAGACAAACCAAGAGACCCAGTACTTC. Translating it yields CASSGGQETNQETQYF.

The chain employs TRBV9 and TRBJ2-5; 7 positions match TRBD2. The CDR3 runs to 15 residues. Losses at the gene ends were 4 bases for V and 1 base for J; bases not matched to a gene: 7. Germline V lookup: CDR1 SGDLS, CDR2 YYNGEE. CDR3 protein: CASSLPSGVQETQYF. Written as DNA, the CDR3 is TGTGCCAGCAGCCTTCCTAGCGGCGTCCAAGAGACCCAGTACTTC.

This clone turned up a few times. This rearrangement joins TRBV30 to TRBJ2-5, with 8 bases matching TRBD1. The germline V gene encodes CDR1 GTSNPN and CDR2 SVGIG (reference sequence). The CDR3 length is 15 residues. The junction had 8 bases not matched to a gene; V was cut back by 0 bases and J by 5 bases. The chain's CDR3 is CAWSVRAGGGETQYF. The CDR3 region has the DNA TGTGCCTGGAGTGTAAGGGCAGGGGGCGGTGAGACCCAGTACTTC.

CDR3 bases: TGCAGTGCTAGTCTGAGGGGGACGCAGTATTTT. Amino acid sequence: CSASLRGTQYF. The gene calls are TRBV20-1 and TRBJ2-3, with D possibly TRBD1 on 6 matching bases. CDR1 is DFQATT and CDR2 is SNEGSKA in the germline V gene (reference sequence). Trimming took off 3 bases at V and 9 bases at J, with 10 bases between the two ends. CDR3 length equals 11 residues.